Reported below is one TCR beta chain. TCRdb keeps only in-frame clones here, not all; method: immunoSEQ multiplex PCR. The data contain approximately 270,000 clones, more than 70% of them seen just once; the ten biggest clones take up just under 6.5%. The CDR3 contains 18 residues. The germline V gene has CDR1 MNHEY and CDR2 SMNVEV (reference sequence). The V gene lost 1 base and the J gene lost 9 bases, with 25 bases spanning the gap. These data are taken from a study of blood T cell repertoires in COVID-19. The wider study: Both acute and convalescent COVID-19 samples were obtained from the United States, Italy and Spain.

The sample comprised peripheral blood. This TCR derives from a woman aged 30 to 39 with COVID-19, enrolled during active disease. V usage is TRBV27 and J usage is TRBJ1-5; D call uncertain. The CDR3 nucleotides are TGTGCCAGCAGTTTATACGGCTTGGTGGGCTCGGTTGGTTGGCCCCAGCATTTT. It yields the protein CASSLYGLVGSVGWPQHF.